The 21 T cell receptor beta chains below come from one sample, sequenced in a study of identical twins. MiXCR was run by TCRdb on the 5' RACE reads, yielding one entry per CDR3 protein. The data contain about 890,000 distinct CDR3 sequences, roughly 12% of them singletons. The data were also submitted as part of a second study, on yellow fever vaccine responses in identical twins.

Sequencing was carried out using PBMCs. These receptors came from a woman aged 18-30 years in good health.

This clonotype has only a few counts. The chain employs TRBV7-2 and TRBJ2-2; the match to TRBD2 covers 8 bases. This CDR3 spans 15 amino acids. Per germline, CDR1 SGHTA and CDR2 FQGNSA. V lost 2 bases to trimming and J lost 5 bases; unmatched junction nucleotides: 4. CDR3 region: CASSLRRGATGELFF. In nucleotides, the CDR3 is TGTGCCAGCAGCTTACGGCGGGGGGCTACCGGGGAGCTGTTTTTT. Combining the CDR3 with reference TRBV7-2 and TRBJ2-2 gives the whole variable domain GAGVSQSPSNKVTEKGKDVELRCDPISGHTALYWYRQSLGQGLEFLIYFQGNSAPDKSGLPSDRFSAERTGGSVSTLTIQRTQQEDSAVYLCASSLRRGATGELFFGEGSRLTVL.

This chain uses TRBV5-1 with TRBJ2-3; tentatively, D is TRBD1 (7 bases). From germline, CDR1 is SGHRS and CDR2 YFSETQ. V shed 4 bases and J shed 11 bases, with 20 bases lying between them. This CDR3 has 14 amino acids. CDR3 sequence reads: CASSPLGGGGEQYF. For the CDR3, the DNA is TGCGCCAGCAGCCCGCTGGGTGGAGGGGGCGAGCAGTATTTT. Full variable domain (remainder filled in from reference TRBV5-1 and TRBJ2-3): KAGVTQTPRYLIKTRGQQVTLSCSPISGHRSVSWYQQTPGQGLQFLFEYFSETQRNKGNFPGRFSGRQFSNSRSEMNVSTLELGDSALYLCASSPLGGGGEQYFGPGTRLTVL.

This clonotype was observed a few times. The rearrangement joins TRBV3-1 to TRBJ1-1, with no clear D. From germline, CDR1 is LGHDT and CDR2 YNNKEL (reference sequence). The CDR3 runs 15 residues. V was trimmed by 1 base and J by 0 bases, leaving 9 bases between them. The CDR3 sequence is CASSQVSGVNTEAFF. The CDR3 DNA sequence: TGTGCCAGCAGCCAAGTTTCTGGGGTGAACACTGAAGCTTTCTTT.

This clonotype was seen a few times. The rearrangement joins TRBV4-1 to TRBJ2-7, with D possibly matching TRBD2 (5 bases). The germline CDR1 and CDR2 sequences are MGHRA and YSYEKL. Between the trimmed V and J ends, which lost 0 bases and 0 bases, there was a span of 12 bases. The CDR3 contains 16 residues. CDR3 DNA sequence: TGCGCCAGCAGCCAAGATCATCCGGGATCCTCCTACGAGCAGTACTTC. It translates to CASSQDHPGSSYEQYF.

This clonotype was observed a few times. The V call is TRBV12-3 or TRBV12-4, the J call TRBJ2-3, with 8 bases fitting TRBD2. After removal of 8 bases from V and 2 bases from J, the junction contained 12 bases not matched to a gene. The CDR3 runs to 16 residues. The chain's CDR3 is CASSPQGTSVTDTQYF. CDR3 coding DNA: TGTGCCAGCTCGCCCCAAGGGACTAGTGTCACAGATACGCAGTATTTT.

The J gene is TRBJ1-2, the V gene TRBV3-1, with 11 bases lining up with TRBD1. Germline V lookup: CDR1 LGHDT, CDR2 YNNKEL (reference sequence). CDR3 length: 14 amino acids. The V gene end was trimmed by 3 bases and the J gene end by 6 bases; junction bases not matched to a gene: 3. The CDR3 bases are TGTGCCAGCAGCCAGTCGGACAGGGGGCATGGCTACACCTTC. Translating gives CASSQSDRGHGYTF.

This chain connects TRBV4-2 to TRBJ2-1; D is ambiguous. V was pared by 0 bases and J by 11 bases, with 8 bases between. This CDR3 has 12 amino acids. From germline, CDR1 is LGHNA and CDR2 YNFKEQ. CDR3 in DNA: TGTGCCAGCAGCCAAGATTGGTATCAGCAGTTCTTC. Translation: CASSQDWYQQFF.

CDR3 sequence (DNA): TGTGCCAGCAGCCAAGCGGGACAGAGCTCCTACGAGCAGTACTTC. Translation gives CASSQAGQSSYEQYF. This chain links TRBV3-1 with TRBJ2-7; 7 positions agree with TRBD1. CDR1 and CDR2 (germline): LGHDT, YNNKEL (reference sequence). The CDR3 is 15 amino acids. V lost 1 base to trimming and J lost 0 bases; unmatched junction nucleotides: 3.

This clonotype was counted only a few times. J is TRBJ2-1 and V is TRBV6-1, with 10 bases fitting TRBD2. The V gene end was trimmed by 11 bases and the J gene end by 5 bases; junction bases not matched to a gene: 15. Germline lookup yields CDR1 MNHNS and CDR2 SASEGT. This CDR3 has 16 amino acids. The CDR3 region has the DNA TGTGCCGTCAGCCATGCAGGGCTAGCGGGGGACAATGAGCAGTTCTTC. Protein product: CAVSHAGLAGDNEQFF.

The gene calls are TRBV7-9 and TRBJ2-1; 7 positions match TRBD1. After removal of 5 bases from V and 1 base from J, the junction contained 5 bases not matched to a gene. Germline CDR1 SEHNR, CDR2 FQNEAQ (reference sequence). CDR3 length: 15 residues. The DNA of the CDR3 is TGTGCCAGCAGCATGACAGGGCAATCCTACAATGAGCAGTTCTTC. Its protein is CASSMTGQSYNEQFF.

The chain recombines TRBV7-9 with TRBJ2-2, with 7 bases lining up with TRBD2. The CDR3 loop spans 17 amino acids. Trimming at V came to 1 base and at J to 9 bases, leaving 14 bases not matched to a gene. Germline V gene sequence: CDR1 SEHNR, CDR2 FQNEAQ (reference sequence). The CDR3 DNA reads TGTGCCAGCAGCTTAGGTTTGCTAGCGGACTGGACCCGGGAGCTGTTTTTT. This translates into CASSLGLLADWTRELFF.

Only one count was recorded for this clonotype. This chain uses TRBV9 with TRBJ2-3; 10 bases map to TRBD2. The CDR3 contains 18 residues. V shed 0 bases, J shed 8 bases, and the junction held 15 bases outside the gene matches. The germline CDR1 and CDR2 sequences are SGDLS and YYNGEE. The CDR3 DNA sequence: TGTGCCAGCAGCGTAGCCCAGCGGAGCGGGGGGGCCCTCGGTACGCAGTATTTT. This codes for CASSVAQRSGGALGTQYF.

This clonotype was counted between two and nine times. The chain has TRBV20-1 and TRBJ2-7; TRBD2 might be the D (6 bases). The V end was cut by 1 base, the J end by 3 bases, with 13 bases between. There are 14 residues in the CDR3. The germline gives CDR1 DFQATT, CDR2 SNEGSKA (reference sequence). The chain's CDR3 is CSARGDRGNYEQYV. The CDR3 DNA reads TGCAGTGCTAGAGGTGACCGGGGGAACTACGAGCAGTACGTC.

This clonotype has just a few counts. The CDR3, as DNA: TGCGCCAGCAGCCGGACTAGCGGATTAAGCTCCTACGAGCAGTACTTC. Translation gives CASSRTSGLSSYEQYF. V usage is TRBV5-1 and J usage is TRBJ2-7, with 10 bases that match TRBD2. V lost 4 bases, J lost 0 bases, and 7 bases stayed unmatched. The length of the CDR3 is 16 residues. Germline values: CDR1 SGHRS, CDR2 YFSETQ.

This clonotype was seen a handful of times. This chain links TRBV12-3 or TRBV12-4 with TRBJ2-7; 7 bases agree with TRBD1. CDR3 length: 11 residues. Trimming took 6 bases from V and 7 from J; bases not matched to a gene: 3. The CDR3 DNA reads TGTGCCAGCAGACGGACAGGAGAGCAGTACTTC. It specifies CASRRTGEQYF.

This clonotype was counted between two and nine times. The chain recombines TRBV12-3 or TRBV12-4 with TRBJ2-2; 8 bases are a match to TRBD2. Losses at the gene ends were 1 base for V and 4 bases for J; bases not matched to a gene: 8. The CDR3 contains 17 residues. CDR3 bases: TGTGCCAGCAGTTTAGGCACGGGGGGGACGGGCACCGGGGAGCTGTTTTTT. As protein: CASSLGTGGTGTGELFF.

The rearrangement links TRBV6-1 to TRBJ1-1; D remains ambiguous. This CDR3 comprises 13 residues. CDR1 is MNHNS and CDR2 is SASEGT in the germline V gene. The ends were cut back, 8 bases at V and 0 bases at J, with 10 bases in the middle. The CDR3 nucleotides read TGTGCCAGCGGCGTACAGCTGAACACTGAAGCTTTCTTT. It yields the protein CASGVQLNTEAFF.

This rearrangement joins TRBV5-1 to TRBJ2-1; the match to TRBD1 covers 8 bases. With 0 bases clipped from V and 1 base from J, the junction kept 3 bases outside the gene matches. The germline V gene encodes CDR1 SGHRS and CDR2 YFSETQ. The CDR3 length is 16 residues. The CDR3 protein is CASSLVGQGSYNEQFF. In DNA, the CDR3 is TGCGCCAGCAGCTTGGTCGGACAGGGTTCCTACAATGAGCAGTTCTTC.

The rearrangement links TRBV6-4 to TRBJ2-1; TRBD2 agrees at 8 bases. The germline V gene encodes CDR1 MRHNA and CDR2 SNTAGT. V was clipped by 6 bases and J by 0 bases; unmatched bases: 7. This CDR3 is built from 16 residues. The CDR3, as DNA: TGTGCCAGCAGCGTCTACGGGGGGGACTCCTACAATGAGCAGTTCTTC. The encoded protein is CASSVYGGDSYNEQFF.

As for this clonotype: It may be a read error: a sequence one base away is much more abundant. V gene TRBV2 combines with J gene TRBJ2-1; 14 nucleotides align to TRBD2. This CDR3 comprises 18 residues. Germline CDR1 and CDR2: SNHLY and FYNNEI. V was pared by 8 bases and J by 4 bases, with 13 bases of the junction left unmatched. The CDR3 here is CASCLTGTSGGWYNEQFF. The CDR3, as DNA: TGTGCCAGCTGTCTCACCGGGACTAGCGGGGGTTGGTACAATGAGCAGTTCTTC.

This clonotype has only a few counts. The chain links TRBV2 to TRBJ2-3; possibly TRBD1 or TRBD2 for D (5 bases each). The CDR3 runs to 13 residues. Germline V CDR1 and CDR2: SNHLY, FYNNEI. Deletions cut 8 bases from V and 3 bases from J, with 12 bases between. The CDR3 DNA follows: TGTGCCAGCGGGGGAGAAAGAACAGATACGCAGTATTTT. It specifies CASGGERTDTQYF.